The 29 T cell receptor beta chains presented below share a single source sample, sequenced in a study of cytomegalovirus exposure and HLA in healthy donors. Vbeta (60) and Jbeta (13) primers were used in the PCR. Profiling relied on immunoSEQ multiplex PCR, and the TCRdb table lists in-frame clones only, not all of them. The table records over 75,000 clones, approximately 85% of them present only once. The source material was PBMCs. All receptors come from a woman aged 18-30 years in good health and CMV-seropositive.

This clone was recorded a few times. This chain uses TRBV6-1 with TRBJ1-2; D is ambiguous. CDR1 and CDR2 (germline): MNHNS, SASEGT. V gave up 3 bases and J gave up 1 base, with 12 bases separating them. This CDR3 contains 15 residues. The CDR3 loop reads CASSEKPRLNYGYTF. CDR3 nucleotide sequence: TGTGCCAGCAGTGAGAAGCCTCGCCTTAACTATGGCTACACCTTC.

This chain uses TRBV7-9 with TRBJ1-2; TRBD1 might be the D (5 bases). Trimming cost V 5 bases and J 4 bases, with 20 bases left between them. There are 16 residues in the CDR3. The germline gives CDR1 SEHNR, CDR2 FQNEAQ (reference sequence). The CDR3 region is CASSLAPGEFPYGYTF. The CDR3 region has the DNA TGTGCCAGCAGCCTCGCACCGGGGGAATTCCCCTATGGCTACACCTTC.

This chain joins TRBV11-3 and TRBJ1-1; D is possibly TRBD1 (5 bases). The CDR3 runs to 12 residues. V shed 0 bases and J shed 11 bases, with 10 bases lying between them. CDR1 and CDR2 (germline): SGHNT, YENEEA. The CDR3 nucleotides read TGTGCCAGCAGCTTAGAAGCAGGGCGCGCTTTCTTT. This codes for CASSLEAGRAFF.

The chain recombines TRBV4-1 with TRBJ1-3, with D unclear. V was cut by 0 bases and J by 4 bases, with 16 bases left in between. Germline V gene data show CDR1 as MGHRA and CDR2 as YSYEKL. The CDR3 loop spans 17 amino acids. The CDR3 here is CASSQDLRGLIGNTIYF. DNA of the CDR3: TGCGCCAGCAGCCAAGATCTTCGGGGTCTTATCGGAAACACCATATATTTT.

CDR3 residues: CASSLRVAGTSDEQFF. CDR3 nucleotide sequence: TGTGCCAGCAGCTTACGGGTAGCGGGCACATCGGATGAGCAGTTCTTC. The chain uses TRBV7-9 and TRBJ2-1; 7 bases map to TRBD2. The CDR3 loop spans 16 amino acids. V was pared by 2 bases and J by 8 bases, with 12 bases of the junction left unmatched. The germline V gene has CDR1 SEHNR and CDR2 FQNEAQ (reference sequence).

This clone appeared a few times. The J gene is TRBJ2-1, the V gene TRBV5-1; 10 nucleotides agree with TRBD2. This CDR3 is built from 16 residues. V was pared by 1 base and J by 4 bases, with 5 bases of the junction left unmatched. Germline V CDR1 and CDR2: SGHRS, YFSETQ. The CDR3 loop reads CASSLPSSGGYNEQFF. Written as DNA, the CDR3 is TGCGCCAGCAGCTTGCCATCTAGCGGGGGATACAATGAGCAGTTCTTC. The variable domain in full, completed from reference TRBV5-1 and TRBJ2-1, reads KAGVTQTPRYLIKTRGQQVTLSCSPISGHRSVSWYQQTPGQGLQFLFEYFSETQRNKGNFPGRFSGRQFSNSRSEMNVSTLELGDSALYLCASSLPSSGGYNEQFFGPGTRLTVL.

In DNA, the CDR3 is TGTGCCAGCAGTTTAGAGGGCCTCCGGGCCCAGTACTTC. This sequence encodes CASSLEGLRAQYF. The chain employs TRBV28 and TRBJ2-5, with a weak D call TRBD2 (5 bases). The germline V gene has CDR1 MDHEN and CDR2 SYDVKM. The CDR3 is 13 amino acids. The V end was cut by 2 bases, the J end by 9 bases, with 13 bases between.

The V and J genes are TRBV18 and TRBJ1-1, with unresolved D. CDR1 and CDR2 (germline): KGHSH, LQKENI. The V and J ends lost 10 bases and 2 bases respectively, with 17 bases between them. This CDR3 has 14 amino acids. In DNA, the CDR3 is TGTGCCACCCGACGAGGAGAGGGAAACACTGAAGCTTTCTTT. This gives the protein CATRRGEGNTEAFF.

A single count supports this clone. This chain links TRBV27 with TRBJ1-1; TRBD1 might be the D (5 bases). This CDR3 is 17 amino acids long. Trimming left V 0 bases short and J 1 base short, with 15 bases between. Germline CDR1 MNHEY, CDR2 SMNVEV (reference sequence). For the CDR3, the DNA is TGTGCCAGCAGTTTATCCCTACAGGTATTTGGGAACACTGAAGCTTTCTTT. Amino acid sequence: CASSLSLQVFGNTEAFF.

This clone was observed once. The chain couples TRBV5-1 to TRBJ2-5; the match to TRBD2 covers 7 bases. Germline loops: CDR1 SGHRS, CDR2 YFSETQ. The junction had 10 bases not matched to a gene; V was cut back by 5 bases and J by 0 bases. The CDR3 runs to 16 residues. CDR3 nucleotides: TGCGCCAGCAGAGACCTTGGCGGGAGAGACCAAGAGACCCAGTACTTC. Residues: CASRDLGGRDQETQYF.

The chain couples TRBV29-1 to TRBJ1-3, with 9 bases that match TRBD1. Germline V gene data show CDR1 as SQVTM and CDR2 as ANQGSEA. V lost 7 bases to trimming and J lost 2 bases; unmatched junction nucleotides: 6. CDR3 length: 14 residues. DNA of the CDR3: TGCAGCGCTACCGGGACAGGGACTGGAAACACCATATATTTT. Translation gives CSATGTGTGNTIYF.

The chain employs TRBV7-9 and TRBJ1-4, with a tentative D call TRBD1 (5 bases). The CDR3 spans 15 residues. Per germline, CDR1 SEHNR and CDR2 FQNEAQ (reference sequence). V shed 5 bases and J shed 4 bases, with 14 bases lying between them. The CDR3 loop is CASSLRQGDNEKLFF. The CDR3 DNA reads TGTGCCAGCAGCCTTAGACAAGGGGATAATGAAAAACTGTTTTTT.

This CDR3 reads CASLVTYSNQPQHF. DNA for the CDR3: TGTGCCAGCCTCGTCACTTATAGCAATCAGCCCCAGCATTTT. This rearrangement joins TRBV6-1 to TRBJ1-5; D gene uncertain. CDR1 is MNHNS and CDR2 is SASEGT in the germline V gene. There are 14 residues in the CDR3. Trimming shortened V by 8 bases and J by 0 bases, and 11 bases separated the two germline ends.

The chain recombines TRBV27 with TRBJ1-5, with a weak D call TRBD1 (6 bases). Germline CDR1 reads MNHEY; CDR2 reads SMNVEV (reference sequence). With 7 bases removed from V and 5 bases from J, the gap between germline ends came to 27 bases. The CDR3 is 18 amino acids. CDR3 region: CASMGNRDPPPKDQPQHF. The CDR3 bases are TGTGCCAGCATGGGAAACAGGGATCCCCCCCCTAAGGATCAGCCCCAGCATTTT.

This chain joins TRBV6-5 and TRBJ1-2; 7 bases line up with TRBD1. This CDR3 is built from 14 residues. J gave up 0 bases and V 6 bases, and 4 bases lay outside the gene matches. Germline V lookup: CDR1 MNHEY, CDR2 SVGAGI. CDR3 protein: CASRDRTSNYGYTF. In DNA, the CDR3 is TGTGCCAGCAGGGACAGGACTTCTAACTATGGCTACACCTTC.

The rearrangement links TRBV6-1 to TRBJ2-2, with 9 bases lining up with TRBD2. Germline values: CDR1 MNHNS, CDR2 SASEGT. V was pared by 0 bases and J by 4 bases, with 6 bases of the junction left unmatched. The CDR3 has 17 residues. The CDR3 sequence is CASSEAIAGVGTGELFF. CDR3 nucleotide sequence: TGTGCCAGCAGTGAAGCGATAGCGGGAGTGGGCACCGGGGAGCTGTTTTTT.

The genes are TRBV6-6 and TRBJ1-2; maybe TRBD1 (5 bases). CDR3 length: 13 amino acids. The germline CDR1 and CDR2 sequences are MNHNY and SVGAGI (reference sequence). With 3 bases removed from V and 3 bases from J, the gap between germline ends came to 8 bases. The CDR3 loop is CASSYDSDYGYTF. DNA for the CDR3: TGTGCCAGCAGTTATGACAGTGACTATGGCTACACCTTC.

The sample holds one count of this clone. This chain uses TRBV18 with TRBJ1-1; D possibly corresponds to TRBD1 (5 bases). Trimming took 8 bases from V and 1 from J, leaving 11 bases between them. Germline V lookup: CDR1 KGHSH, CDR2 LQKENI. The CDR3 loop spans 13 amino acids. The CDR3 loop reads CASRQLENTEAFF. Written as DNA, the CDR3 is TGTGCCAGCCGACAGCTAGAGAACACTGAAGCTTTCTTT.

V gene TRBV25-1 combines with J gene TRBJ2-6, with 7 bases aligning to TRBD1. V lost 3 bases, J lost 4 bases, and 9 bases stayed unmatched. Per germline, CDR1 MGHDK and CDR2 SYGVNS. The CDR3 consists of 17 residues. The CDR3 spells CASSESTGRGGANVLTF. As DNA, the CDR3 is TGTGCCAGCAGTGAGTCCACGGGCAGGGGGGGGGCCAACGTCCTGACTTTC.

The chain uses TRBV27 and TRBJ2-2, with 8 nucleotides matching TRBD2. The CDR3 has 15 amino acids. V shed 4 bases and J 4 bases; nucleotides not matched to a gene: 5. Germline lookup yields CDR1 MNHEY and CDR2 SMNVEV (reference sequence). The CDR3 coding sequence is TGTGCCAGCAGTTGGAGCGGGGGCGGCACCGGGGAGCTGTTTTTT. This gives the protein CASSWSGGGTGELFF.

CDR3 sequence: CASSLALSGYGYTF. The CDR3 nucleotides read TGTGCCAGCAGCTTGGCACTCTCGGGGTATGGCTACACCTTC. The rearrangement links TRBV5-4 to TRBJ1-2; D gene uncertain. From germline, CDR1 is SGHNT and CDR2 YYREEE (reference sequence). This CDR3 is 14 amino acids long. V was pared by 0 bases and J by 5 bases, with 11 bases between.

This clone was seen only a few times. The rearrangement links TRBV6-1 to TRBJ2-2, with a possible D match to TRBD1 (6 bases). CDR3 length: 13 residues. Trimming left V 10 bases short and J 3 bases short, with 12 bases between. Germline values: CDR1 MNHNS, CDR2 SASEGT. CDR3 coding DNA: TGTGCCACACAGGGAAAGGACACCGGGGAGCTGTTTTTT. Its translation is CATQGKDTGELFF.

The chain uses TRBV6-6 and TRBJ2-7; D may be TRBD1 (6 bases). Germline V gene sequence: CDR1 MNHNY, CDR2 SVGAGI (reference sequence). Trimming took off 0 bases at V and 5 bases at J, with 14 bases between the two ends. There are 15 residues in the CDR3. CDR3 in amino acids: CASSYSATGTHEQYF. The CDR3 DNA follows: TGTGCCAGCAGTTACTCGGCCACAGGGACCCACGAGCAGTACTTC.

CDR3 sequence: CASRSQGFDYGYTF. CDR3 sequence (DNA): TGTGCCAGCAGAAGCCAGGGCTTTGACTATGGCTACACCTTC. This chain connects TRBV13 to TRBJ1-2; the D gene is possibly TRBD1 (5 bases). Trimming shortened V by 6 bases and J by 3 bases, and 14 bases separated the two germline ends. Germline lookup yields CDR1 PRHDT and CDR2 FYEKMQ (reference sequence). This CDR3 is built from 14 residues.

V usage is TRBV27 and J usage is TRBJ2-1; TRBD2 matches at 10 bases. The V and J ends lost 10 bases and 3 bases, in that order; junction bases with no gene match: 15. From germline, CDR1 is MNHEY and CDR2 SMNVEV (reference sequence). The CDR3 is 17 residues long. The CDR3, as DNA: TGTGCCACCGGGACCTCGGCTAGCGGGAGAATCTACAATGAGCAGTTCTTC. Its translation: CATGTSASGRIYNEQFF.

The chain couples TRBV18 to TRBJ2-5; 9 bases map to TRBD1. Trimming cost V 0 bases and J 4 bases; bases outside gene matches: 3. This CDR3 contains 15 residues. In germline, CDR1 is KGHSH, CDR2 LQKENI. CDR3 DNA sequence: TGTGCCAGCTCACCACCGATGGGACAGGGAGAGACCCAGTACTTC. It translates to CASSPPMGQGETQYF.

The chain is built from TRBV7-6 and TRBJ1-1; 8 positions agree with TRBD1. CDR3 length: 14 residues. J was trimmed by 7 bases and V by 2 bases; bases with no gene match: 6. Germline V gives CDR1 SGHVS, CDR2 FNYEAQ. CDR3 bases: TGTGCCAGCAGCTTACACCGGACAGGGCTTGAAGCTTTCTTT. Translating it yields CASSLHRTGLEAFF. Using reference TRBV7-6 and TRBJ1-1 for the parts outside the CDR3, the full variable domain is GAGVSQSPRYKVTKRGQDVALRCDPISGHVSLYWYRQALGQGPEFLTYFNYEAQQDKSGLPNDRFSAERPEGSISTLTIQRTEQRDSAMYRCASSLHRTGLEAFFGQGTRLTVV.

In its sample, this clone was seen a few times. The chain joins TRBV6-5 to TRBJ1-1, with TRBD1 as a possible D gene (6 bases). Germline values: CDR1 MNHEY, CDR2 SVGAGI. The CDR3 runs 14 residues. With 8 bases removed from V and 7 bases from J, the gap between germline ends came to 20 bases. CDR3 in DNA: TGTGCCAGCGGCCAACAGGGTCCCTCCATTGAAGCTTTCTTT. As protein: CASGQQGPSIEAFF.

This chain connects TRBV28 to TRBJ2-7; tentative D call: TRBD2 (7 bases). The CDR3 runs to 17 residues. Trimming removed 5 bases at V and 2 bases at J, with 22 bases between. Germline CDR1 is MDHEN and CDR2 is SYDVKM. CDR3 protein: CASSGGGFSGDTYEQYF. DNA of the CDR3: TGTGCCAGCAGTGGGGGGGGCTTCTCGGGCGATACCTACGAGCAGTACTTC.